This entry lists 17 T cell receptor beta chains sequenced from one sample in a study of T-cell reconstitution after alpha-beta-depleted transplantation in children. A library of TCRbeta sequences, prepared with unique molecular identifiers, was generated. TCRdb recomputed calls from the PCR reads with MiXCR, one row per CDR3 protein. The sample contains 300,000 to 400,000 distinct CDR3 sequences, around 15% of which appear only once. The material sequenced was PBMCs, mostly from graft donor cells, taken 360 days after TCRalphabeta/CD19-depleted stem cell transplant. These receptors were obtained from a male patient between 2 and 15 years old who had a stem cell transplant for acute lymphoblastic leukemia, so the T cells may come from the graft donor.

This chain uses TRBV12-3 or TRBV12-4 with TRBJ1-2; D remains unclear. V was pared by 3 bases and J by 5 bases, with 7 bases between. This CDR3 has 12 amino acids. DNA of the CDR3: TGTGCCAGCAGTTTCCGACGTTATGGCTACACCTTC. As protein: CASSFRRYGYTF.

This clonotype came up a few times. The V and J genes are TRBV20-1 and TRBJ2-7; D unclear. Deletions cut 5 bases from V and 7 bases from J, with 12 bases between. Germline V CDR1 and CDR2: DFQATT, SNEGSKA (reference sequence). The CDR3 totals 11 residues. This chain's CDR3 is CSAPRREEQYF. CDR3 nucleotides: TGCAGTGCTCCGCGGAGAGAGGAGCAGTACTTC.

This clonotype has a handful of counts. The chain uses TRBV12-5 and TRBJ2-1; a possible D gene is TRBD2 (6 bases). V dropped 4 bases and J dropped 2 bases, with 12 bases sitting between them. Germline V gene sequence: CDR1 LGHNT, CDR2 FRNRAP. The CDR3 is made up of 15 amino acids. The CDR3 DNA is TGTGCTAGTGGTTATTCACCGGGAGCCTACAATGAGCAGTTCTTC. Its protein product is CASGYSPGAYNEQFF.

The CDR3: CASVSRPGSGYTF. CDR3 in DNA: TGTGCCAGCGTCTCCCGGCCGGGGTCTGGCTACACCTTC. The chain employs TRBV12-3 or TRBV12-4 and TRBJ1-2; D ambiguous. The CDR3 consists of 13 residues. The V end was cut by 8 bases, the J end by 7 bases, with 17 bases between.

J is TRBJ2-1 and V is TRBV7-2; D not certain. CDR1 and CDR2 from the germline V gene are SGHTA and FQGNSA. The CDR3 totals 16 residues. V lost 1 base, J lost 2 bases, and 12 bases lay in between. The CDR3 DNA reads TGTGCCAGCAGCTTAGAGGTGGTTCCGGCCTACAATGAGCAGTTCTTC. Encoded protein: CASSLEVVPAYNEQFF.

The chain carries TRBV6-6 and TRBJ2-7, with TRBD2 as a possible D gene (6 bases). V was cut by 7 bases and J by 4 bases, with 14 bases left in between. The germline V gene has CDR1 MNHNY and CDR2 SVGAGI (reference sequence). This CDR3 comprises 13 residues. The CDR3 DNA reads as TGTGCCAGCAAGGAGGGAGTCAGGTACGAGCAGTACTTC. This sequence encodes CASKEGVRYEQYF.

This clonotype was seen only a few times. The rearrangement joins TRBV20-1 to TRBJ2-5; a possible D gene is TRBD2 (6 bases). Germline V gives CDR1 DFQATT, CDR2 SNEGSKA (reference sequence). CDR3 length: 17 amino acids. V lost 7 bases and J 1 base, leaving 25 bases between the germline ends. The CDR3 DNA follows: TGCAGTGTGGGGGGACCAGAACCGTACCTAGGCCAAGAGACCCAGTACTTC. The encoded protein is CSVGGPEPYLGQETQYF.

This clonotype was detected a few times. The V call is TRBV20-1, the J call TRBJ1-2; weak D call: TRBD1 (5 bases). V was trimmed by 6 bases and J by 4 bases, leaving 12 bases between them. There are 12 residues in the CDR3. Germline V gene sequence: CDR1 DFQATT, CDR2 SNEGSKA (reference sequence). Written as DNA, the CDR3 is TGCAGTGCGCGGGACGGCAGCTATGGCTACACCTTC. Its translation: CSARDGSYGYTF.

The sample holds many counts of this clonotype. The chain has TRBV6-1 and TRBJ1-2; 8 nucleotides match TRBD1. Germline lookup yields CDR1 MNHNS and CDR2 SASEGT. The CDR3 is made up of 16 amino acids. V lost 8 bases, J lost 0 bases, and 11 bases stayed unmatched. The CDR3 loop reads CASGGQGAGANYGYTF. The CDR3 region has the DNA TGTGCCAGCGGCGGACAGGGAGCAGGGGCTAACTATGGCTACACCTTC.

This clonotype was seen many times. V is TRBV29-1 and J is TRBJ2-1; D remains ambiguous. The V gene lost 5 bases and the J gene lost 3 bases, with 5 bases spanning the gap. Germline lookup yields CDR1 SQVTM and CDR2 ANQGSEA. The CDR3 consists of 11 residues. Written as DNA, the CDR3 is TGCAGCGTTCTCCGCTACAATGAGCAGTTCTTC. Translated, it gives CSVLRYNEQFF.

This clonotype has only a few counts. The chain joins TRBV7-2 to TRBJ2-1; D may be TRBD2 (6 bases). Germline V gene data show CDR1 as SGHTA and CDR2 as FQGNSA. The CDR3 contains 16 residues. Trimming shortened V by 5 bases and J by 4 bases, and 18 bases separated the two germline ends. Here the CDR3 DNA reads TGTGCCAGCAGCCCGACACGGGACTCGGAGTACAATGAGCAGTTCTTC. Protein sequence: CASSPTRDSEYNEQFF.

This clonotype was counted at least ten times. The chain recombines TRBV5-1 with TRBJ2-5; D gene uncertain. The germline V and J ends were trimmed by 4 bases and 4 bases, with 14 bases remaining between them. Per the germline V gene, CDR1 is SGHRS and CDR2 is YFSETQ. The length of the CDR3 is 14 residues. DNA for the CDR3: TGCGCCAGCAGCCTGGGCCAAGCCCTAGAGACCCAGTACTTC. Its protein product is CASSLGQALETQYF.

This chain joins TRBV4-3 and TRBJ2-1; 9 bases are a match to TRBD2. The germline V gene has CDR1 LGHNA and CDR2 YSLEER. J gave up 4 bases and V 3 bases, and 7 bases lay outside the gene matches. The CDR3 has 16 residues. For the CDR3, the DNA is TGCGCCAGCAGCCAGGGGACTAGCCCTGCATACAATGAGCAGTTCTTC. Its translation: CASSQGTSPAYNEQFF.

This clonotype was observed a handful of times. This sequence joins TRBV6-5 and TRBJ2-7; no clear D gene. Germline V gene lookup returns CDR1 MNHEY and CDR2 SVGAGI. The CDR3 is 15 amino acids. The ends were cut back, 3 bases at V and 1 base at J, with 13 bases in the middle. CDR3 nucleotides: TGTGCCAGCAGTTATAGGCAGGTACCTTCCTACGAGCAGTACTTC. Translation: CASSYRQVPSYEQYF.

This clonotype was observed a few times. The chain carries TRBV4-1 and TRBJ2-1; 9 bases fit TRBD2. The J segment lost 4 bases and the V segment lost 3 bases, leaving 4 bases of the junction unmatched. The CDR3 runs to 15 residues. CDR1 is MGHRA, CDR2 YSYEKL, per germline. CDR3 region: CASSQLAGPYNEQFF. CDR3 nucleotides: TGCGCCAGCAGCCAGCTAGCGGGACCTTACAATGAGCAGTTCTTC.

The chain couples TRBV5-5 to TRBJ2-3; D remains unclear. V lost 2 bases, J lost 4 bases, and 11 bases lay in between. This CDR3 is built from 14 residues. The V gene's germline CDR1 is SGHKS and CDR2 YYEKEE (reference sequence). CDR3: CASSFPRRPDTQYF. CDR3 bases: TGTGCCAGCAGCTTTCCCCGACGGCCAGATACGCAGTATTTT.

The rearrangement joins TRBV6-5 to TRBJ2-5, with unresolved D. The CDR3 spans 17 residues. CDR1 MNHEY and CDR2 SVGAGI come from the germline V gene. With 1 base removed from V and 4 bases from J, the gap between germline ends came to 19 bases. CDR3: CASSYLGLGRAAETQYF. Written as DNA, the CDR3 is TGTGCCAGCAGTTACTTAGGCCTTGGACGGGCTGCAGAGACCCAGTACTTC.